Following are 23 T cell receptor beta chains from one sample sequenced in a study of T cell changes during pregnancy in multiple sclerosis. Sequenced by immunoSEQ multiplex PCR; TCRdb stores in-frame clones only, minus some. The repertoire consists of around 88,000 clones, with around 92% occurring once and the leading ten covering under 3%. The sequencing used peripheral blood, collected in the first trimester of pregnancy. The receptors originated from a female donor with multiple sclerosis, enrolled in a pregnancy study.

This clone was seen just once. V and J are TRBV19 and TRBJ2-1; 8 bases line up with TRBD2. Losses at the gene ends were 2 bases for V and 0 bases for J; bases not matched to a gene: 3. In germline, CDR1 is LNHDA, CDR2 SQIVND (reference sequence). The CDR3 totals 16 residues. CDR3 region: CASSISSGSSYNEQFF. The CDR3 coding sequence is TGTGCCAGTAGTATATCGAGCGGGAGCTCCTACAATGAGCAGTTCTTC.

The CDR3 is CASSLRPTAARYEQYF. In nucleotides, the CDR3 is TGTGCCAGCAGTTTAAGGCCGACTGCAGCTAGGTACGAGCAGTACTTC. The chain is built from TRBV28 and TRBJ2-7; D is undetermined. V shed 2 bases and J shed 4 bases, with 18 bases lying between them. Germline lookup yields CDR1 MDHEN and CDR2 SYDVKM. The CDR3 is 16 amino acids. Based on the CDR3 plus reference TRBV28 and TRBJ2-7, the full variable domain is DVKVTQSSRYLVKRTGEKVFLECVQDMDHENMFWYRQDPGLGLRLIYFSYDVKMKEKGDIPEGYSVSREKKERFSLILESASTNQTSMYLCASSLRPTAARYEQYFGPGTRLTVT.

The chain couples TRBV19 to TRBJ2-7, with 8 nucleotides matching TRBD2. CDR1 and CDR2 (germline): LNHDA, SQIVND (reference sequence). CDR3 size: 15 residues. V was clipped by 3 bases and J by 0 bases; unmatched bases: 4. The CDR3 reads CASSITSGYSYEQYF. The CDR3 nucleotides read TGTGCCAGTAGTATTACTAGCGGTTACTCCTACGAGCAGTACTTC.

This sequence joins TRBV10-2 and TRBJ1-5; D is undetermined. With 4 bases removed from V and 2 bases from J, the gap between germline ends came to 3 bases. The germline V gene encodes CDR1 WSHSY and CDR2 SAAADI. The CDR3 has 12 amino acids. CDR3 amino acids: CASSAGNQPQHF. The CDR3 region has the DNA TGCGCCAGCAGTGCAGGCAATCAGCCCCAGCATTTT.

This rearrangement joins TRBV5-4 to TRBJ2-1; TRBD1 aligns across 8 bases. This CDR3 comprises 14 residues. Germline values: CDR1 SGHNT, CDR2 YYREEE (reference sequence). J was trimmed by 6 bases and V by 2 bases; bases with no gene match: 4. Here the CDR3 DNA reads TGTGCCAGCAGCTTTTCCGGGACAGGCAATGAGCAGTTCTTC. Its translation is CASSFSGTGNEQFF.

This chain joins TRBV28 and TRBJ1-1; no firm D call. Germline V lookup: CDR1 MDHEN, CDR2 SYDVKM. Trimming left V 4 bases short and J 0 bases short, with 12 bases between. The CDR3 runs to 15 residues. The CDR3 bases are TGTGCCAGCAGTTCTCTCACGGGGTTGAACACTGAAGCTTTCTTT. This gives the protein CASSSLTGLNTEAFF. The full variable domain, with the rest looked up from reference TRBV28 and TRBJ1-1, is DVKVTQSSRYLVKRTGEKVFLECVQDMDHENMFWYRQDPGLGLRLIYFSYDVKMKEKGDIPEGYSVSREKKERFSLILESASTNQTSMYLCASSSLTGLNTEAFFGQGTRLTVV.

The chain uses TRBV2 and TRBJ2-7; weak D call: TRBD2 (6 bases). V lost 8 bases to trimming and J lost 6 bases, with 11 bases between them. Per the germline V gene, CDR1 is SNHLY and CDR2 is FYNNEI. The CDR3 loop spans 11 amino acids. CDR3 sequence reads: CASSTGGEQYF. The CDR3, as DNA: TGTGCCAGCTCGACCGGGGGCGAGCAGTACTTC.

For this clone: Other nucleotide sequences in the sample specify the same CDR3. The chain uses TRBV7-8 and TRBJ2-5; perhaps TRBD2 as D (6 bases). Germline V CDR1 and CDR2: SGHVS, FQNEAQ. The ends were cut back, 0 bases at V and 4 bases at J, with 6 bases in the middle. The CDR3 covers 13 residues. In DNA form, the CDR3 reads TGTGCCAGCAGCTTAGCCGGGGGAGAGACCCAGTACTTC. Translation: CASSLAGGETQYF.

This sequence joins TRBV18 and TRBJ1-5; no reliable D call. V was shortened by 3 bases and J by 1 base, with 13 bases between the two germline ends. The CDR3 length is 16 residues. Germline CDR1 and CDR2: KGHSH and LQKENI. The CDR3 DNA sequence: TGTGCCAGCTCACCCCCGGGAAGGGCGAGCAATCAGCCCCAGCATTTT. Encoded protein: CASSPPGRASNQPQHF.

The CDR3 sequence is CAWSVRRGAPVNTEAFF. Written as DNA, the CDR3 is TGTGCCTGGAGTGTACGCAGGGGCGCCCCTGTGAACACTGAAGCTTTCTTT. The chain has TRBV30 and TRBJ1-1; TRBD1 is a possible D gene (6 bases). The CDR3 extends over 17 amino acids. The germline CDR1 and CDR2 sequences are GTSNPN and SVGIG (reference sequence). The V and J ends lost 0 bases and 0 bases respectively, with 17 bases between them.

This chain connects TRBV28 to TRBJ2-3, with a possible D match to TRBD1 (6 bases). The V end lost 1 base, the J end lost 10 bases, and 9 bases lay between the germline ends. Germline V gene data show CDR1 as MDHEN and CDR2 as SYDVKM. The CDR3 totals 12 residues. The CDR3 DNA follows: TGTGCCAGCAGTTTATTGGGGGCGTCGCAGTATTTT. The encoded protein is CASSLLGASQYF. Full variable domain (remainder filled in from reference TRBV28 and TRBJ2-3): DVKVTQSSRYLVKRTGEKVFLECVQDMDHENMFWYRQDPGLGLRLIYFSYDVKMKEKGDIPEGYSVSREKKERFSLILESASTNQTSMYLCASSLLGASQYFGPGTRLTVL.

This chain links TRBV19 with TRBJ1-1; D is uncertain. This CDR3 is 13 amino acids long. The V end lost 5 bases, the J end lost 5 bases, and 12 bases lay between the germline ends. Germline CDR1 reads LNHDA; CDR2 reads SQIVND (reference sequence). In DNA, the CDR3 is TGTGCCAGTAGTTCCCAGACCGGGACTGAAGCTTTCTTT. Its protein product is CASSSQTGTEAFF.

V and J are TRBV1 and TRBJ2-5; the table calls TRBD2, which could not be checked here. TRBV1 is classified as a pseudogene. The CDR3 consists of 15 residues. The CDR3, as DNA: TGCACCAGCAGCCAAGAGCGGGAGGGCCAAGAGACCCAGTACTTC. It translates to CTSSQEREGQETQYF.

The chain uses TRBV9 and TRBJ2-2; D is uncertain. Trimming stripped 0 bases from V and 4 bases from J, with 13 bases between. This CDR3 contains 16 residues. Germline V gene data show CDR1 as SGDLS and CDR2 as YYNGEE. As DNA, the CDR3 is TGTGCCAGCAGCGTAGAGTCCGACACCCTCACCGGGGAGCTGTTTTTT. It encodes CASSVESDTLTGELFF.

The DNA for the CDR3 is TGTGCCAGCAGCGCGAATACTGAGCAGTTCTTC. It codes for CASSANTEQFF. The chain has TRBV7-2 and TRBJ2-1; D is unresolved. Germline loops: CDR1 SGHTA, CDR2 FQGNSA. V gave up 5 bases and J gave up 9 bases, with 8 bases separating them. The CDR3 contains 11 residues.

CDR3 loop: CASSEHRAEKLFF. The CDR3 DNA follows: TGTGCCAGCAGTGAACACAGGGCCGAAAAACTGTTTTTT. The chain links TRBV6-1 to TRBJ1-4, with a tentative D call TRBD1 (6 bases). The CDR3 has 13 residues. Trimming took off 2 bases at V and 8 bases at J, with 9 bases between the two ends. From germline, CDR1 is MNHNS and CDR2 SASEGT.

This chain links TRBV11-3 with TRBJ2-1; no firm D call. Trimming left V 5 bases short and J 9 bases short, with 17 bases between. Per germline, CDR1 SGHNT and CDR2 YENEEA. The length of the CDR3 is 14 residues. The CDR3 sequence is CASSLRAGNFEQFF. In DNA, the CDR3 is TGTGCCAGCAGCCTCCGCGCAGGCAACTTTGAGCAGTTCTTC. The complete variable domain, with remaining parts taken from reference TRBV11-3 and TRBJ2-1, reads EAGVVQSPRYKIIEKKQPVAFWCNPISGHNTLYWYLQNLGQGPELLIRYENEEAVDDSQLPKDRFSAERLKGVDSTLKIQPAELGDSAVYLCASSLRAGNFEQFFGPGTRLTVL.

To note about this clone: A junction boundary mismatches the germline segment, possibly from a read error. The rearrangement joins TRBV7-7 to TRBJ2-6; D perhaps matches TRBD2 (6 bases). The CDR3 has 15 residues. Germline V gene data show CDR1 as SSHAT and CDR2 as FNYEAQ (reference sequence). CDR3 coding DNA: TGTGCTAGCAGCTTAGGAGGGTCAGGGGCCAACGTCCTGACTTTC. Amino acid sequence: CASSLGGSGANVLTF.

V usage is TRBV7-9 and J usage is TRBJ2-7; 11 nucleotides agree with TRBD1. V lost 7 bases and J lost 2; bases outside the gene matches: 4. CDR1 is SEHNR, CDR2 FQNEAQ, per germline (reference sequence). The CDR3 is 14 amino acids. The CDR3: CASTTGQGAYEQYF. The DNA of the CDR3 is TGTGCCAGCACCACGGGACAGGGGGCCTACGAGCAGTACTTC. The full variable domain, rest sourced from reference TRBV7-9 and TRBJ2-7, is DTGVSQNPRHKITKRGQNVTFRCDPISEHNRLYWYRQTLGQGPEFLTYFQNEAQLEKSRLLSDRFSAERPKGSFSTLEIQRTEQGDSAMYLCASTTGQGAYEQYFGPGTRLTVT.

This chain joins TRBV19 and TRBJ2-5; TRBD1 matches at 9 bases. Germline CDR1 is LNHDA and CDR2 is SQIVND (reference sequence). V lost 3 bases, J lost 5 bases, and 4 bases stayed unmatched. The CDR3 contains 14 residues. CDR3 nucleotide sequence: TGTGCCAGTAGTATGTACAGGGGGCAGGAGACCCAGTACTTC. This translates into CASSMYRGQETQYF.

The genes are TRBV4-2 and TRBJ1-2, with 8 bases matching TRBD1. The CDR3 runs 18 residues. J was trimmed by 0 bases and V by 3 bases; bases with no gene match: 12. CDR1 is LGHNA, CDR2 YNFKEQ, per germline. The CDR3 region has the DNA TGTGCCAGCAGCCACCACAAGACCAGGGGGCCAACTAACTATGGCTACACCTTC. Protein sequence: CASSHHKTRGPTNYGYTF.

This chain connects TRBV5-6 to TRBJ2-7; no firm D call. V dropped 2 bases and J dropped 1 base, with 7 bases sitting between them. The CDR3 runs to 13 residues. The germline CDR1 and CDR2 sequences are SGHDT and YYEEEE. The CDR3 DNA sequence: TGTGCCAGCAGCTTTTACAGTTCCTACGAGCAGTACTTC. Encoded protein: CASSFYSSYEQYF.

This CDR3 reads CASSALGAGGTQYF. CDR3 nucleotides: TGTGCCAGCAGCGCCCTGGGTGCGGGGGGGACCCAGTACTTC. The rearrangement uses TRBV9 and TRBJ2-5; 8 bases align to TRBD2. The V segment lost 3 bases and the J segment 7 bases; nucleotides outside the gene matches: 8. Germline CDR1 is SGDLS and CDR2 is YYNGEE. The CDR3 is 14 amino acids.